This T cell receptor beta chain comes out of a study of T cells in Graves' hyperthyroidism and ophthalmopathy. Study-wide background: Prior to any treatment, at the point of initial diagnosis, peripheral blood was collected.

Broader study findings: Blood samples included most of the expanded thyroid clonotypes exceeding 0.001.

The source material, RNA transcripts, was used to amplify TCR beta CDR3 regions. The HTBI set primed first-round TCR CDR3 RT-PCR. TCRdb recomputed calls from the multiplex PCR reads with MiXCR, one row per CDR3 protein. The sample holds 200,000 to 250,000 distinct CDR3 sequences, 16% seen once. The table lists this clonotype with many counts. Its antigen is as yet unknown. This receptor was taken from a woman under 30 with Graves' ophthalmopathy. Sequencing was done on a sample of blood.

As DNA, the CDR3 is TGTGCCAGCAGTCCCCGGACTAGCGGTCACAATGAGCAGTTCTTC. Translation gives CASSPRTSGHNEQFF. J is TRBJ2-1 and V is TRBV12-3 or TRBV12-4; 10 positions match TRBD2. The CDR3 covers 15 residues. J was trimmed by 5 bases and V by 5 bases; bases with no gene match: 6.